The present T cell receptor beta chain was sequenced within a study of blood T cell repertoires in COVID-19. The repertoire was sequenced with immunoSEQ multiplex PCR; TCRdb's copy has only in-frame clones and lacks some. The sample holds 250,000 or so clones; under 95% are singletons and the top ten take roughly 2.8%. Germline V lookup: CDR1 LNHDA, CDR2 SQIVND (reference sequence). V gave up 6 bases and J gave up 7 bases, with 19 bases separating them. This CDR3 has 15 amino acids. This sequence was found in a man in his forties who had been exposed to COVID-19. Sequencing was carried out using PBMCs or T cells enriched from blood (not recorded which). The gene calls are TRBV19 and TRBJ1-5; D might be TRBD1 (5 bases). CDR3 coding DNA: TGTGCCAGTAGCGGGAGTAGGGGATTCGAACAGCCCCAGCATTTT. Protein: CASSGSRGFEQPQHF.